This entry describes one TCR beta chain. This sample was taken from a study of blood T cell repertoires in COVID-19. Study-level information: Acute and convalescent COVID-19 samples came from the United States, Italy and Spain.

Germline CDR1 and CDR2: LGHDT and YNNKEL (reference sequence). The CDR3 covers 13 residues. Trimming took 4 bases from V and 8 from J, leaving 14 bases between them. Seattle participants joined during active infection and were tracked over time. Method: immunoSEQ multiplex PCR; TCRdb's copy keeps in-frame clones and lacks some. The table includes approximately 270,000 clones, about 85% detected once. This chain connects TRBV3-1 (or the pseudogene TRBV3-2) to TRBJ1-2; D might be TRBD1 (5 bases). This clonotype was obtained from a human donor with COVID-19, enrolled during active disease. The donor label of this sample is uncertain. Sequenced: peripheral blood. The CDR3 nucleotides are TGTGCCAGCAGCCCCATACCGGGGGAAGGCTACACCTTC. Protein sequence: CASSPIPGEGYTF.